Below, one T cell receptor (beta chain) is given with its context. Its antigen is unidentified. These data come from a study of cytomegalovirus exposure and HLA in healthy donors. Study results and caveats: In a later analysis, TCR beta V- and J-gene trimming was associated with a missense DCLRE1C variant. Three chains tied to CMV proved CMV antigen-specific in vitro. Some public TCRs appeared in many individuals, while most sequences were rare. A later analysis, which compared TCR beta chains of equal frequency, found the HLA-associated ones more clonally expanded.

Trimming cost V 4 bases and J 10 bases; bases outside gene matches: 6. Germline loops: CDR1 SGHDT, CDR2 YYEEEE. CDR3 size: 14 residues. A multiplex PCR was run with 60 Vbeta primers and 13 Jbeta primers. Assay: immunoSEQ multiplex PCR; the TCRdb copy retains only in-frame clones and omits some. The sample lists 50,000 to 70,000 clones; 60% to 80% were seen once. The TCR originated in a girl between 10 and 17 years old in good health and CMV-seropositive. The chain couples TRBV5-6 to TRBJ1-6; 9 nucleotides line up with TRBD1. The sequencing input was PBMCs. The CDR3 is CASSLRDRDSPLHF. In DNA, the CDR3 is TGTGCCAGCAGCCTCCGGGACAGGGACTCACCCCTCCACTTT.